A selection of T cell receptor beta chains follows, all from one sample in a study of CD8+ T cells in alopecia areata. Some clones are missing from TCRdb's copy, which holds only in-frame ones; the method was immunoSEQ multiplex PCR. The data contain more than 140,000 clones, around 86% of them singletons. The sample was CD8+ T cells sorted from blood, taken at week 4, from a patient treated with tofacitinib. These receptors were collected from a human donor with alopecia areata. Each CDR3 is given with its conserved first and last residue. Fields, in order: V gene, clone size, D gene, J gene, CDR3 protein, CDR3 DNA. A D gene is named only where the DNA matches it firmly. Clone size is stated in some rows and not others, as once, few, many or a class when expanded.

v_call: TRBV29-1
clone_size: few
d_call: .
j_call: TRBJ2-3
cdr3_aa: CSVYRGGGTDTQYF
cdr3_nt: TGCAGCGTTTACAGGGGAGGGGGCACAGATACGCAGTATTTT

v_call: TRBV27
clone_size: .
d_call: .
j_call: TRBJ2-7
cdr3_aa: CASRTEGLMDEQYF
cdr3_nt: TGTGCCAGCAGAACAGAGGGGTTAATGGACGAGCAGTACTTC

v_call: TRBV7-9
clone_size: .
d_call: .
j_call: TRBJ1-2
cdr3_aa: CASSLWTVTGSDYGYTF
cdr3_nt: TGTGCCAGCAGCTTATGGACGGTTACAGGGTCGGACTATGGCTACACCTTC

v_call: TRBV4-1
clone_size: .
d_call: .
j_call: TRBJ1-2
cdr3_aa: CASSQQSTPYYGYTF
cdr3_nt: TGCGCCAGCAGCCAGCAATCGACTCCGTACTATGGCTACACCTTC

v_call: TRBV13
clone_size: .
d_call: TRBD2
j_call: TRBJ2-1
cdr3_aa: CASSSRTSGGLYNEQFF
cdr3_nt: TGTGCCAGCAGCTCCCGGACTAGCGGGGGGTTGTACAATGAGCAGTTCTTC

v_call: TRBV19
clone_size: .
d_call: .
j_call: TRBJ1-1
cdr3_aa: CASSLGPELAEAFF
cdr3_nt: TGTGCCAGTAGTTTAGGGCCCGAGCTGGCTGAAGCTTTCTTT

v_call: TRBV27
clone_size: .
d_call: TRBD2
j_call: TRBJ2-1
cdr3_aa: CASSWTSEYEQFF
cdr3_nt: TGTGCCAGCAGTTGGACTAGCGAGTATGAGCAGTTCTTC

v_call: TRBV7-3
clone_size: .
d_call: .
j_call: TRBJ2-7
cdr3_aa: CASSLRVGYEQYF
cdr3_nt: TGTGCCAGCAGCTTAAGAGTAGGCTACGAGCAGTACTTC

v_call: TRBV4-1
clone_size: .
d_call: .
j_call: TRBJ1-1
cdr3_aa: CASSQDPVRTEAFF
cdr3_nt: TGCGCCAGCAGCCAAGATCCGGTACGGACTGAAGCTTTCTTT

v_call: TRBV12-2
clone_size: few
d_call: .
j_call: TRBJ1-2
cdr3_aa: CASGNLGGANSGGYTF
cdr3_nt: TGTGCAAGTGGTAACCTCGGTGGTGCTAATAGCGGTGGCTACACCTTC

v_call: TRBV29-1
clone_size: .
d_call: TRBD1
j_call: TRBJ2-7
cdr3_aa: CSVLGQDYEQYF
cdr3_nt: TGCAGCGTTCTAGGACAGGACTACGAGCAGTACTTC

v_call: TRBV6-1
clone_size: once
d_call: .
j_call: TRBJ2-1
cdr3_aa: CASSLQSVRDEQFF
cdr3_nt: TGTGCCAGCAGTTTACAGAGCGTTCGCGATGAGCAGTTCTTC

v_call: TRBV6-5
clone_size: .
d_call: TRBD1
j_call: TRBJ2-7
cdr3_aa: CASSYTTGDYEQYF
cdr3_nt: TGTGCCAGCAGTTACACAACAGGGGACTACGAGCAGTACTTC

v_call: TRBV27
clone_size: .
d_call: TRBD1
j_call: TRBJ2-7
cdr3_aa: CASSLLGGDYEQYF
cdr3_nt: TGTGCCAGCAGTCTATTAGGGGGCGACTACGAGCAGTACTTC

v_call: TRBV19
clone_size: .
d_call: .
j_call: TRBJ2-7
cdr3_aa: CASSMRGLDEQYF
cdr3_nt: TGTGCCAGTAGTATGCGGGGGCTCGACGAGCAGTACTTC

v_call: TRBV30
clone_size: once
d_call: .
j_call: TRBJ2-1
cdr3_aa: CAWSILDNEQFF
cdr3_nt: TGTGCCTGGAGCATCCTTGACAATGAGCAGTTCTTC

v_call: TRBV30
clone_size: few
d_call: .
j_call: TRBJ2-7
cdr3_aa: CAWSVFSESSSYEQYF
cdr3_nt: TGTGCCTGGAGTGTATTTTCAGAGTCAAGCTCCTACGAGCAGTACTTC

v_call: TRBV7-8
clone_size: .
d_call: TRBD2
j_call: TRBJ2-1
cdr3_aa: CASSFATSGRPLPGDNEQFF
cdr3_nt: TGTGCCAGCAGCTTTGCTACTAGCGGGAGGCCCCTACCGGGGGACAATGAGCAGTTCTTC

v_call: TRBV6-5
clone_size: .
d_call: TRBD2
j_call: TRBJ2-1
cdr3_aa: CASSYSTGGSYNEQFF
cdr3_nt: TGTGCCAGCAGTTACTCGACGGGGGGATCCTACAATGAGCAGTTCTTC

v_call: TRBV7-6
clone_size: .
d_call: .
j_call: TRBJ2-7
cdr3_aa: CASSPPSSYEQYF
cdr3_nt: TGTGCCAGCAGCCCCCCAAGCTCCTACGAGCAGTACTTC

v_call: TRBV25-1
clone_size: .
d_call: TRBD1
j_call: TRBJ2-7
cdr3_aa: CASSETGTYEQYF
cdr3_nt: TGTGCCAGCAGTGAGACAGGGACCTACGAGCAGTACTTC

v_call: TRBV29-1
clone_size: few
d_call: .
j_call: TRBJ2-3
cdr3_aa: CSVEGESTDTQYF
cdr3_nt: TGCAGCGTTGAAGGCGAAAGCACAGATACGCAGTATTTT

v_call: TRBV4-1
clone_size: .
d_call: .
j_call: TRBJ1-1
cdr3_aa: CASSLGWNTEAFF
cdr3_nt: TGCGCCAGCAGCCTGGGATGGAACACTGAAGCTTTCTTT

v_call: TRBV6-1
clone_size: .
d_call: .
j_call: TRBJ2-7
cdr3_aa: CASSVLVSSYEQYF
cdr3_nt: TGTGCCAGCAGTGTACTAGTATCATCCTACGAGCAGTACTTC

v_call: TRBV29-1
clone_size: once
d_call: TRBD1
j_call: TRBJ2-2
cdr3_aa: CSVYGQGAGELFF
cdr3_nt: TGCAGCGTCTACGGACAGGGGGCCGGGGAGCTGTTTTTT

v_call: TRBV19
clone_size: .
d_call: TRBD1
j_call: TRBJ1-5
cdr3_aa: CASSPWDRSSNQPQHF
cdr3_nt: TGTGCCAGTAGTCCTTGGGACAGGAGTAGCAATCAGCCCCAGCATTTT

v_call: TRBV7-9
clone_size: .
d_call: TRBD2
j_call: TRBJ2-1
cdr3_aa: CASSDGEVAGAYNEQFF
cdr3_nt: TGTGCCAGCAGCGATGGGGAAGTAGCGGGGGCATACAATGAGCAGTTCTTC

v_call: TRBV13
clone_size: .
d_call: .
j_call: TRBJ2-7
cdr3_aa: CASSLARLSSYEQYF
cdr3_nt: TGTGCCAGCAGCTTAGCTAGATTAAGCTCCTACGAGCAGTACTTC

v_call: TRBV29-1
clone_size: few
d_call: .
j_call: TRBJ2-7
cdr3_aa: CSVEVGTSYEQYF
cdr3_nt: TGCAGCGTTGAAGTAGGGACTTCCTACGAGCAGTACTTC

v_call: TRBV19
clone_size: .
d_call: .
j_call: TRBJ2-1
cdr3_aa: CASSLVSQSSYNEQFF
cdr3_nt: TGTGCCAGTAGTTTAGTTAGCCAGAGCTCCTACAATGAGCAGTTCTTC

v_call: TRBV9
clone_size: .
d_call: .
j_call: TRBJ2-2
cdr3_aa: CASGTLNTGELFF
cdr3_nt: TGTGCCAGCGGGACGCTAAACACCGGGGAGCTGTTTTTT

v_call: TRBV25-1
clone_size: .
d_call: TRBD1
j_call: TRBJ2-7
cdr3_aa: CASSGQGTRYEQYF
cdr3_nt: TGTGCCAGCAGTGGACAGGGAACTCGGTACGAGCAGTACTTC

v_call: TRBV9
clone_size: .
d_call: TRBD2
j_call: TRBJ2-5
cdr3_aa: CASSETGLAGTETQYF
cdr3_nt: TGTGCCAGCAGCGAAACGGGACTAGCGGGAACAGAGACCCAGTACTTC

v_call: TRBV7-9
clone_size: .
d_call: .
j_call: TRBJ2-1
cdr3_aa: CASDLGPQLLNEQFF
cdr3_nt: TGTGCCAGCGATTTGGGCCCTCAATTGTTGAATGAGCAGTTCTTC

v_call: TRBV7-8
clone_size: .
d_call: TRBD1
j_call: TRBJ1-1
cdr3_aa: CASSLEGGDYTEAFF
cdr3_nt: TGTGCCAGCAGCTTAGAAGGGGGCGACTACACTGAAGCTTTCTTT

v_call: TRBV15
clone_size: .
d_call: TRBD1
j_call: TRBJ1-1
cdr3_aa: CATSRSWDSSTEAFF
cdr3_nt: TGTGCCACCAGCAGATCCTGGGACAGTAGCACTGAAGCTTTCTTT

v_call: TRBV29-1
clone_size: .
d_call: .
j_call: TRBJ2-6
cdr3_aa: CSVEGGGTLGANVLTF
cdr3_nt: TGCAGCGTTGAAGGGGGGGGGACATTAGGGGCCAACGTCCTGACTTTC

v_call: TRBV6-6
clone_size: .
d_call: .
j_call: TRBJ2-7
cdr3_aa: CASSNRVSYEQYF
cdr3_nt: TGTGCCAGCAGCAACAGAGTCTCCTACGAGCAGTACTTC

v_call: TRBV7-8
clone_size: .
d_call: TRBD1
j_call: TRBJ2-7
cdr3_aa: CASSIRDREDEQYF
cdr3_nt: TGTGCCAGCAGCATCCGGGACAGGGAGGATGAGCAGTACTTC

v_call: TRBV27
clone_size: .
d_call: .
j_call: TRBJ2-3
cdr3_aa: CASSPGSDTQYF
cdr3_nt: TGTGCCAGCAGTCCAGGGTCAGATACGCAGTATTTT

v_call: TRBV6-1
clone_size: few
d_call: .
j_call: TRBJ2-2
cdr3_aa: CASSEGGDTGELFF
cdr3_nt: TGTGCCAGCAGTGAAGGCGGGGACACCGGGGAGCTGTTTTTT

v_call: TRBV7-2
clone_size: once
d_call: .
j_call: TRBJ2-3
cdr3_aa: CASSLVWGPAGRTDTQYF
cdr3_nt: TGTGCCAGCAGCTTAGTTTGGGGACCGGCGGGACGCACAGATACGCAGTATTTT

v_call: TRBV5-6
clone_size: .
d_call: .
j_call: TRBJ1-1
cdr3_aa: CASSSDLNTEAFF
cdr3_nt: TGTGCCAGCAGCTCGGACTTGAACACTGAAGCTTTCTTT

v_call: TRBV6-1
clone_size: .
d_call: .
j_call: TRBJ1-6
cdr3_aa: CASSEALTDPGSYNSPLHF
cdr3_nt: TGTGCCAGCAGTGAAGCCTTGACCGACCCAGGCTCCTATAATTCACCCCTCCACTTT

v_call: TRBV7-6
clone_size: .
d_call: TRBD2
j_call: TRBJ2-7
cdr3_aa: CASSLGLAGGTYEQYF
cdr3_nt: TGTGCCAGCAGCTTAGGACTAGCGGGAGGGACCTACGAGCAGTACTTC

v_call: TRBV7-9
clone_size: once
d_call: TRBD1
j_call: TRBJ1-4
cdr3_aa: CASSPWGGQGAPREKLFF
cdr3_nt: TGTGCCAGCAGCCCTTGGGGGGGACAGGGGGCCCCCAGGGAAAAACTGTTTTTT

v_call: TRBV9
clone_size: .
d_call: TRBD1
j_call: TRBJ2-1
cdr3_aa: CASSVGTGYNEQFF
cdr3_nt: TGTGCCAGCAGCGTGGGGACAGGATACAATGAGCAGTTCTTC